A single sample gave rise to the 18 T cell receptor beta chains below, sequenced in a study of post-analysis software for immune sequencing data (dated by TCRdb to between 2014 and 2017). Receptors were amplified or captured by PCR. Instrument on record: Illumina HiSeq 2500. To reduce PCR and sequencing biases, unique molecular identifiers were incorporated into the TCR beta cDNA libraries. TCRdb's own reprocessing of the public reads used fastp at Q25 and MiXCR and kept productive beta chains. Rows are combined by CDR3 protein, so each entry shows the most common genes and DNA. This sample holds approximately 690,000 distinct CDR3 sequences; roughly three fifths were observed only once. The ten largest clones take up roughly 10% of the sample. These receptors' targets are unknown. Results the study describes overall, beyond this receptor: Several TRBV segments, including TRBV5-6, TRBV5-1 and TRBV20-1, were significantly more frequent in patients than controls.

Sequenced material: blood. The receptors derive from a girl aged 2 to 9 with multiple sclerosis.

The chain joins TRBV10-3 to TRBJ2-7, with D unclear. Trimming pared 0 bases from V and 0 bases from J, leaving 9 bases between. The V gene's germline CDR1 is ENHRY and CDR2 SYGVKD. The CDR3 runs 15 residues. The CDR3 DNA reads TGTGCCATCAGTGAGTCGTCACTACTCTCCTACGAGCAGTACTTC. Translated, it gives CAISESSLLSYEQYF.

The chain couples TRBV7-2 to TRBJ2-5, with TRBD1 matching over 9 bases. The V and J ends lost 3 bases and 5 bases, in that order; junction bases with no gene match: 7. The CDR3 consists of 15 residues. Per the germline V gene, CDR1 is SGHTA and CDR2 is FQGNSA. The CDR3 loop reads CASSFMGQGGETQYF. The CDR3 region has the DNA TGTGCCAGCAGCTTCATGGGACAGGGTGGGGAGACCCAGTACTTC.

The CDR3 region is CASSEVWGLAGSQETQYF. The CDR3 DNA reads TGTGCCAGCAGTGAAGTATGGGGTCTAGCGGGCTCCCAAGAGACCCAGTACTTC. This chain connects TRBV6-1 to TRBJ2-5; the match to TRBD2 covers 8 bases. CDR3 length: 18 amino acids. Germline V gene data show CDR1 as MNHNS and CDR2 as SASEGT. Trimming took 1 base from V and 1 from J; bases not matched to a gene: 11.

The CDR3 DNA sequence: TGCAGCGCCTTAAAGGGCGAGCAGTTCTTC. This translates into CSALKGEQFF. The J gene is TRBJ2-1, the V gene TRBV29-1; D call uncertain. Germline loops: CDR1 SQVTM, CDR2 ANQGSEA. V lost 7 bases, J lost 10 bases, and 11 bases lay in between. This CDR3 is 10 amino acids long.

This clonotype was detected only a few times. The chain combines TRBV7-2 with TRBJ2-3; perhaps TRBD2 as D (6 bases). With 7 bases removed from V and 2 bases from J, the gap between germline ends came to 13 bases. In germline, CDR1 is SGHTA, CDR2 FQGNSA. This CDR3 contains 14 residues. The CDR3 protein is CASTRRRDTDTQYF. The CDR3 DNA is TGTGCCAGCACAAGGCGGCGGGACACAGATACGCAGTATTTT.

The V and J genes are TRBV12-3 or TRBV12-4 and TRBJ2-1; D uncertain. The ends were cut back, 10 bases at V and 3 bases at J, with 13 bases in the middle. The CDR3 has 13 residues. The DNA of the CDR3 is TGTGCCACCTCGCGGCTATACTACAATGAGCAGTTCTTC. This sequence encodes CATSRLYYNEQFF.

This clonotype was recorded a few times. The J gene is TRBJ1-2, the V gene TRBV20-1; 8 nucleotides align to TRBD1. Germline assignment: CDR1 DFQATT and CDR2 SNEGSKA (reference sequence). The CDR3 length is 11 residues. V lost 5 bases, J lost 7 bases, and 3 bases stayed unmatched. CDR3 protein: CSAPTGAGYTF. DNA for the CDR3: TGCAGTGCTCCGACAGGGGCTGGCTACACCTTC.

Only a few counts were recorded for this clonotype. The chain has TRBV6-2 or TRBV6-3 and TRBJ2-2; TRBD1 might be the D (6 bases). Germline V gene sequence: CDR1 MNHEY, CDR2 SVGEGT. Trimming left V 2 bases short and J 2 bases short, with 12 bases between. The CDR3 contains 16 residues. The CDR3 coding sequence is TGTGCCAGCAGTTACCCCCAGGGGCAAAACACCGGGGAGCTGTTTTTT. It is translated as CASSYPQGQNTGELFF.

The chain couples TRBV10-3 to TRBJ2-5, with 10 positions matching TRBD1. Trimming took 5 bases from V and 2 from J; bases not matched to a gene: 8. The germline CDR1 and CDR2 sequences are ENHRY and SYGVKD. The CDR3 runs 16 residues. CDR3 in amino acids: CAISHPRDRGQETQYF. In nucleotides, the CDR3 is TGTGCCATCAGTCACCCCCGGGACAGGGGTCAAGAGACCCAGTACTTC.

This clonotype was recorded once. This chain connects TRBV9 to TRBJ1-2; 7 nucleotides agree with TRBD1. V lost 3 bases to trimming and J lost 4 bases; unmatched junction nucleotides: 9. Germline CDR1 is SGDLS and CDR2 is YYNGEE. CDR3 length equals 15 residues. The CDR3 DNA reads as TGTGCCAGCAGCGCCGACTTACAGGGGATCTATGGCTACACCTTC. Translating gives CASSADLQGIYGYTF.

This sequence joins TRBV7-2 and TRBJ2-1, with 10 bases aligning to TRBD2. The J call may be mistaken, given a closer DNA end match to TRBJ2-7. CDR1 is SGHTA and CDR2 is FQGNSA in the germline V gene. This CDR3 is built from 16 residues. This CDR3 reads CASSRDSGGNRYEQYF. The CDR3 nucleotides read TGTGCCAGCAGCCGCGATAGCGGGGGGAACCGTTACGAGCAGTACTTC.

This clonotype was seen more than once but under ten times. The chain recombines TRBV27 with TRBJ2-1; no clear D. Germline V gene data show CDR1 as MNHEY and CDR2 as SMNVEV (reference sequence). The CDR3 extends over 12 amino acids. V dropped 3 bases and J dropped 10 bases, with 10 bases sitting between them. CDR3 in amino acids: CASSFTLSEQFF. The CDR3 DNA follows: TGTGCCAGCAGTTTCACCCTATCCGAGCAGTTCTTC.

The rearrangement joins TRBV6-2 or TRBV6-3 to TRBJ2-5; D is undetermined. The V and J ends lost 0 bases and 11 bases respectively, with 16 bases between them. CDR3 length: 14 amino acids. Germline values: CDR1 MNHEY, CDR2 SVGEGT. The CDR3 nucleotides read TGTGCCAGCAGTTACTCTCCCTTCGTCAGAGAGCAGTACTTC. This encodes CASSYSPFVREQYF.

This chain connects TRBV20-1 to TRBJ2-4; perhaps D is TRBD1 or TRBD2 (5 bases each). This CDR3 spans 15 amino acids. V dropped 6 bases and J dropped 0 bases, with 15 bases sitting between them. The germline V gene encodes CDR1 DFQATT and CDR2 SNEGSKA (reference sequence). The DNA for the CDR3 is TGCAGTGCCACCGGGGCCGCCCTAGCCAAAAACATTCAGTACTTC. This codes for CSATGAALAKNIQYF.

The V call is TRBV5-1, the J call TRBJ2-1, with 8 bases that match TRBD1. The V gene's germline CDR1 is SGHRS and CDR2 YFSETQ. The trim removed 3 bases at V and 4 bases at J, leaving 6 bases unmatched. The CDR3 runs to 15 residues. In nucleotides, the CDR3 is TGCGCCAGCAGCTGGACAGGGAGCCTGTACAATGAGCAGTTCTTC. Protein sequence: CASSWTGSLYNEQFF. Variable domain in full (rest from reference TRBV5-1 and TRBJ2-1): KAGVTQTPRYLIKTRGQQVTLSCSPISGHRSVSWYQQTPGQGLQFLFEYFSETQRNKGNFPGRFSGRQFSNSRSEMNVSTLELGDSALYLCASSWTGSLYNEQFFGPGTRLTVL.

This chain links TRBV11-2 with TRBJ2-3; no firm D call. V was shortened by 2 bases and J by 0 bases, with 9 bases between the two germline ends. The CDR3 length is 15 residues. Germline V gives CDR1 SGHAT, CDR2 FQNNGV. The CDR3 DNA reads as TGTGCCAGCAGCTTATGGGCGGACAGCACAGATACGCAGTATTTT. Translated, it gives CASSLWADSTDTQYF.

In this sample, this clonotype turned up a few times. The chain recombines TRBV4-3 with TRBJ1-2, with D possibly being TRBD1 (5 bases). CDR1 and CDR2 (germline): LGHNA, YSLEER. The CDR3 extends over 13 amino acids. V gave up 4 bases and J gave up 3 bases, with 9 bases separating them. CDR3 sequence reads: CASSPGLDYGYTF. The CDR3 DNA follows: TGCGCCAGCAGCCCGGGACTTGACTATGGCTACACCTTC.

V is TRBV6-1 and J is TRBJ1-2; 7 bases map to TRBD1. The CDR3 contains 14 residues. Germline V gene sequence: CDR1 MNHNS, CDR2 SASEGT. V dropped 6 bases and J dropped 2; count of bases not matched to a gene: 6. CDR3 in amino acids: CASRGTEKNYGYTF. The CDR3 DNA reads TGTGCCAGCAGAGGGACAGAAAAGAACTATGGCTACACCTTC.